This T cell receptor beta chain was observed in a study of blood T cell repertoires in COVID-19. Study context: Sample material is recorded as cDNA or gDNA derived from T cells, B-cell-depleted T cells, or PBMCs.

The CDR3 sequence is 18 residues long. Only in-frame clones appear in the TCRdb table, and some are missing; sequencing was by immunoSEQ multiplex PCR. The sample records some 450,000 clones, 70% to 90% being singletons. The specimen sequenced was peripheral blood. The V gene is TRBV12-2, the J gene TRBJ1-6; no check of the table's D call, TRBD1, against the DNA was made. TRBV12-2 is annotated as a pseudogene. The sequence came from a woman in her 50s with COVID-19, enrolled during active disease. CDR3 DNA sequence: TGTGCAAGTCGCTTAGAAACCGGGACAGGGGGGAAGGTCTCACCCCTCCACTTT. Protein sequence: CASRLETGTGGKVSPLHF.